This passage covers 12 T cell receptor beta chains from one sample sequenced in a study of T cell repertoires in cytomegalovirus infection. MiXCR was run by TCRdb on the reads, yielding one entry per CDR3 protein. Of around 230,000 distinct CDR3 sequences in the sample, approximately 7% were seen once. Sequenced sample: PBMCs. The receptor set was obtained from a human donor in good health (CMV status not recorded). Some clones in this sample may be carry-over from other donors' samples.

This clonotype appeared many times. V gene TRBV6-6 combines with J gene TRBJ1-1; TRBD1 agrees at 8 bases. The CDR3 has 14 residues. Trimming took 6 bases from V and 1 from J; bases not matched to a gene: 4. The germline V gene has CDR1 MNHNY and CDR2 SVGAGI (reference sequence). In DNA form, the CDR3 reads TGTGCCAGCAGGGTGACAGGGGAGAACACTGAAGCTTTCTTT. This gives the protein CASRVTGENTEAFF.

This clonotype has at least ten counts. The chain carries TRBV29-1 and TRBJ1-4; weak D call: TRBD1 (5 bases). Per germline, CDR1 SQVTM and CDR2 ANQGSEA. The CDR3 runs 13 residues. The V end was cut by 5 bases, the J end by 3 bases, with 10 bases between. DNA of the CDR3: TGCAGCGTTCCAGGGACGTCTAATGAAAAACTGTTTTTT. Translation: CSVPGTSNEKLFF.

This clonotype occurred many times. J is TRBJ1-1 and V is TRBV7-2; no reliable D call. Trimming removed 4 bases from V and 1 base from J, with 7 bases in between. Germline V CDR1 and CDR2: SGHTA, FQGNSA. This CDR3 has 13 amino acids. CDR3 loop: CASSWTENTEAFF. CDR3 nucleotide sequence: TGTGCCAGCAGCTGGACCGAGAACACTGAAGCTTTCTTT.

The table lists this clonotype with many counts. The chain recombines TRBV19 with TRBJ1-5; D is possibly TRBD1 (5 bases). Germline V gene lookup returns CDR1 LNHDA and CDR2 SQIVND (reference sequence). The CDR3 is 15 residues long. Trimming stripped 0 bases from V and 4 bases from J, with 10 bases between. Here the CDR3 reads CASSIDGHLNQPQHF. DNA for the CDR3: TGTGCCAGTAGTATAGATGGACATTTAAATCAGCCCCAGCATTTT.

This clonotype came up many times. V usage is TRBV7-2 and J usage is TRBJ1-1, with D unresolved. The V end was cut by 4 bases, the J end by 2 bases, with 5 bases between. Germline CDR1 reads SGHTA; CDR2 reads FQGNSA. This CDR3 has 12 residues. DNA of the CDR3: TGTGCCAGCAGCTCACATAACACTGAAGCTTTCTTT. Translating it yields CASSSHNTEAFF.

There are many counts of this clonotype. The chain joins TRBV19 to TRBJ1-4; D might be TRBD1 (5 bases). Trimming left V 9 bases short and J 0 bases short, with 14 bases between. This CDR3 has 15 amino acids. In germline, CDR1 is LNHDA, CDR2 SQIVND (reference sequence). CDR3: CASGTRAPTNEKLFF. The CDR3, as DNA: TGTGCCAGCGGGACCCGAGCCCCAACTAATGAAAAACTGTTTTTT.

This sequence joins TRBV2 and TRBJ1-5; D not certain. Germline assignment: CDR1 SNHLY and CDR2 FYNNEI. V lost 2 bases to trimming and J lost 1 base, with 9 bases between them. This CDR3 has 15 amino acids. CDR3 region: CASSELLGSNQPQHF. DNA of the CDR3: TGTGCCAGCAGTGAATTGTTGGGGAGCAATCAGCCCCAGCATTTT. Complete variable domain (other parts from reference TRBV2 and TRBJ1-5): EPEVTQTPSHQVTQMGQEVILRCVPISNHLYFYWYRQILGQKVEFLVSFYNNEISEKSEIFDDQFSVERPDGSNFTLKIRSTKLEDSAMYFCASSELLGSNQPQHFGDGTRLSIL.

This clonotype was recorded many times. The CDR3 region is CASSPTDSQETQYF. Here the CDR3 DNA reads TGTGCCAGCAGCCCGACCGACAGCCAAGAGACCCAGTACTTC. The chain employs TRBV7-9 and TRBJ2-5; a weak D match, TRBD1 (5 bases). Germline lookup yields CDR1 SEHNR and CDR2 FQNEAQ (reference sequence). V shed 5 bases and J shed 1 base, with 11 bases lying between them. This CDR3 contains 14 residues.

A few counts support this clonotype. The J gene is TRBJ1-3, the V gene TRBV4-2; TRBD1 agrees at 8 bases. After removal of 4 bases from V and 3 bases from J, the junction contained 8 bases not matched to a gene. Germline values: CDR1 LGHNA, CDR2 YNFKEQ. The CDR3 loop spans 16 amino acids. For the CDR3, the DNA is TGTGCCAGCAGCCCCGAGACAGGGGACGGTGGAAACACCATATATTTT. Its protein product is CASSPETGDGGNTIYF.

This clonotype showed up many times. The chain is built from TRBV28 and TRBJ1-1; D perhaps matches TRBD1 (5 bases). The CDR3 is 15 residues long. The germline CDR1 and CDR2 sequences are MDHEN and SYDVKM. V was trimmed by 6 bases and J by 6 bases, leaving 20 bases between them. This chain's CDR3 is CASSPGGDVRAEAFF. Written as DNA, the CDR3 is TGTGCCAGCAGCCCAGGTGGGGACGTCCGGGCTGAAGCTTTCTTT.

This clonotype came up many times. The chain employs TRBV5-1 and TRBJ1-1; D ambiguous. Germline CDR1 and CDR2: SGHRS and YFSETQ. This CDR3 is 12 amino acids long. Trimming took off 3 bases at V and 1 base at J, with 4 bases between the two ends. The CDR3 is CASSSPNTEAFF. Written as DNA, the CDR3 is TGCGCCAGCAGCTCACCGAACACTGAAGCTTTCTTT.

This clonotype was observed at least ten times. V is TRBV28 and J is TRBJ1-1; D call uncertain. This CDR3 has 11 amino acids. Trimming removed 6 bases at V and 6 bases at J, with 8 bases between. The germline V gene encodes CDR1 MDHEN and CDR2 SYDVKM. Written as DNA, the CDR3 is TGTGCCAGCAGGGGGAGACCTGAAGCTTTCTTT. Translating it yields CASRGRPEAFF.